The 4 T cell receptor beta chains below all came from one sample that was sequenced in a study of blood T cells in healthy people across ages. Together with a sample-barcoded 5' primer, a J-beta primer mix was included in a second PCR lasting roughly 6 to 12 cycles. One entry per CDR3 protein results from TCRdb running MiXCR on the 5' RACE reads. The repertoire consists of 710,000 or so distinct CDR3 sequences, with approximately 30% occurring once and the leading ten covering 15%. The sequenced material came from blood. Source of these receptors: a woman older than 75 in good health.

This rearrangement joins TRBV7-2 to TRBJ2-1; possible D gene TRBD2, 5 bases. Germline CDR1 is SGHTA and CDR2 is FQGNSA. The germline V and J ends were trimmed by 5 bases and 13 bases, with 18 bases remaining between them. This CDR3 has 13 residues. CDR3 residues: CASSKGVDETQFF. In DNA form, the CDR3 reads TGTGCCAGCAGCAAGGGAGTCGATGAGACCCAGTTCTTC.

This clonotype was seen ten or more times. The chain employs TRBV9 and TRBJ1-1; D gene unclear. Between the trimmed V and J ends, which lost 3 bases and 4 bases, there was a span of 10 bases. This CDR3 spans 13 amino acids. Germline CDR1 is SGDLS and CDR2 is YYNGEE. The CDR3 loop is CASSEGMRTEAFF. The CDR3 DNA follows: TGTGCCAGCAGCGAGGGCATGCGCACTGAAGCTTTCTTT. The variable domain in full, completed from reference TRBV9 and TRBJ1-1, reads DSGVTQTPKHLITATGQRVTLRCSPRSGDLSVYWYQQSLDQGLQFLIQYYNGEERAKGNILERFSAQQFPDLHSELNLSSLELGDSALYFCASSEGMRTEAFFGQGTRLTVV.

In this sample, this clonotype turned up many times. The CDR3 region is CASSLSTPPKEYF. CDR3 nucleotide sequence: TGTGCCAGCAGTTTATCGACACCTCCAAAGGAGTATTTT. V and J are TRBV27 and TRBJ2-3; D is ambiguous. This CDR3 comprises 13 residues. Germline CDR1 reads MNHEY; CDR2 reads SMNVEV (reference sequence). Trimming took off 0 bases at V and 13 bases at J, with 14 bases between the two ends.

This clonotype showed up many times. The rearrangement links TRBV3-1 to TRBJ2-7; no firm D call. The V gene lost 0 bases and the J gene lost 5 bases, with 2 bases spanning the gap. The germline CDR1 and CDR2 sequences are LGHDT and YNNKEL (reference sequence). The CDR3 loop spans 11 amino acids. The CDR3 nucleotides are TGTGCCAGCAGCCAAGACCACGAGCAGTACTTC. This encodes CASSQDHEQYF.